These 21 T cell receptor beta chains were all obtained from the same sample, sequenced in a study of immune heterogeneity within non-small cell lung tumors. Template was bulk tumor genomic DNA, roughly 600 ng per sample. Several far-apart biopsies were taken per primary tumor during surgery. The study enrolled patients with untreated, newly diagnosed non-small cell lung cancer who underwent curative surgery. Amplification of TCR beta CDR3 was performed by multiplex PCR with 32 V and 13 J primers. Each CDR3 protein gets one entry after TCRdb re-called the multiplex PCR reads with MiXCR. The sample has roughly 3,200 distinct CDR3 sequences, around half seen once. Material for sequencing was lung tumor tissue. The origin of the receptors is a man in his sixties with non-small cell lung cancer.

The genes are TRBV5-1 and TRBJ2-7, with 10 bases that match TRBD2. The CDR3 is 13 amino acids. Germline loops: CDR1 SGHRS, CDR2 YFSETQ. The ends lost 6 bases at V and 7 bases at J; junction bases unmatched: 7. Here the CDR3 reads CASNGGLAWEQYF. The CDR3 DNA reads TGCGCCAGCAACGGGGGACTAGCGTGGGAGCAGTACTTC.

This clonotype is termed large (0.1 to 1%). V and J are TRBV19 and TRBJ1-1; a weak D match, TRBD1 (5 bases). The V end was cut by 2 bases, the J end by 0 bases, with 16 bases between. The germline V gene has CDR1 LNHDA and CDR2 SQIVND (reference sequence). This CDR3 spans 17 amino acids. The chain's CDR3 is CASSIPADIVMNTEAFF. The CDR3 region has the DNA TGTGCCAGTAGTATACCGGCGGACATTGTGATGAACACTGAAGCTTTCTTT. Variable domain in full (rest from reference TRBV19 and TRBJ1-1): DGGITQSPKYLFRKEGQNVTLSCEQNLNHDAMYWYRQDPGQGLRLIYYSQIVNDFQKGDIAEGYSVSREKKESFPLTVTSAQKNPTAFYLCASSIPADIVMNTEAFFGQGTRLTVV.

J is TRBJ2-3 and V is TRBV19; TRBD1 or TRBD2 may be the D gene (5 bases each). The CDR3 is made up of 16 amino acids. Trimming removed 5 bases at V and 2 bases at J, with 17 bases between. Looked up from germline, CDR1 is LNHDA and CDR2 is SQIVND (reference sequence). The CDR3 DNA reads as TGTGCCAGTAGTGGCCGGGACCCCGAAGACACAGATACGCAGTATTTT. This sequence encodes CASSGRDPEDTDTQYF.

The V call is TRBV18, the J call TRBJ2-1; no definite D call. Deletions cut 3 bases from V and 0 bases from J, with 3 bases between. The CDR3 covers 13 residues. Germline CDR1 KGHSH, CDR2 LQKENI. CDR3 nucleotide sequence: TGTGCCAGCTCACCCCCCTCCTACAATGAGCAGTTCTTC. It codes for CASSPPSYNEQFF.

V gene TRBV12-3 or TRBV12-4 combines with J gene TRBJ2-7; D might be TRBD2 (6 bases). The CDR3 contains 16 residues. The CDR3 nucleotides are TGTACCAACAGGCGATCGACCGGGACTCCCCCAACGGAGCAGTACTTC. Its translation is CTNRRSTGTPPTEQYF.

Sample share makes this clonotype large. V usage is TRBV6-1 and J usage is TRBJ1-2; D gene ambiguous. Trimming removed 1 base at V and 2 bases at J, with 8 bases between. Germline CDR1 and CDR2: MNHNS and SASEGT. CDR3 length: 14 residues. The CDR3 region has the DNA TGTGCCAGCAGTGAAGGCTTAGCGAACTATGGCTACACCTTC. It encodes CASSEGLANYGYTF.

Sample share makes this clonotype medium-sized. The rearrangement links TRBV4-1 to TRBJ2-7, with 11 bases identical to TRBD1. With V trimmed by 4 bases and J by 2 bases, 4 bases remained unmatched. CDR1 and CDR2 from the germline V gene are MGHRA and YSYEKL. This CDR3 region has 15 residues. CDR3 amino acids: CASSLRTGGAYEQYV. CDR3 in DNA: TGCGCCAGCAGCCTAAGGACAGGGGGCGCCTACGAGCAGTACGTC.

On this clonotype itself: The junction and the germline gene differ at one end; a read error may be behind it. This chain links TRBV6-1 with TRBJ1-5; possibly TRBD1 for D (5 bases). Germline V gene lookup returns CDR1 MNHNS and CDR2 SASEGT. The CDR3 has 13 amino acids. This CDR3 reads CANSRQFNQPQHF. The CDR3 DNA sequence: TGTGCCAACAGTAGACAGTTCAATCAGCCCCAGCATTTT.

The chain carries TRBV5-1 and TRBJ1-2; a weak D match, TRBD1 (6 bases). The CDR3 totals 13 residues. Per the germline V gene, CDR1 is SGHRS and CDR2 is YFSETQ. Trimming shortened V by 0 bases and J by 7 bases, and 10 bases separated the two germline ends. Here the CDR3 DNA reads TGCGCCAGCAGCTTGGACCAGGGGTTTGGCTACACCTTC. The encoded protein is CASSLDQGFGYTF.

This clonotype is categorized as medium-sized. The chain links TRBV3-1 to TRBJ2-3; D unclear. The CDR3 runs to 12 residues. V was trimmed by 2 bases and J by 4 bases, leaving 4 bases between them. Germline values: CDR1 LGHDT, CDR2 YNNKEL (reference sequence). In DNA form, the CDR3 reads TGTGCCAGCAGCCAATCGGCAGATACGCAGTATTTT. Amino acid sequence: CASSQSADTQYF.

With regard to this clonotype: This may be a read error: a much more frequent sequence differs by one nucleotide. The genes are TRBV3-1 and TRBJ1-2; D uncertain. Germline assignment: CDR1 LGHDT and CDR2 YNNKEL (reference sequence). V was pared by 1 base and J by 9 bases, with 15 bases between. This CDR3 has 14 residues. As DNA, the CDR3 is TGTGCCAGCAGCCAAGTTGTCACCTCAAGGAGCTACACCTTC. Protein: CASSQVVTSRSYTF.

This clonotype qualifies as medium-sized (0.01 to 0.1%). CDR3 nucleotides: TGTGCCAGCAGCTTAGTCCCTAGCGGTTCCGGGGAGCTGTTTTTT. Translating it yields CASSLVPSGSGELFF. This sequence joins TRBV7-2 and TRBJ2-2, with 7 bases fitting TRBD2. Unmatched junction bases numbered 5, after V lost 1 base and J lost 6 bases. This CDR3 region has 15 residues. Per germline, CDR1 SGHTA and CDR2 FQGNSA.

This clonotype is labeled large (0.1 to 1%). The chain recombines TRBV14 with TRBJ2-2; possible D gene TRBD1, 5 bases. This CDR3 region has 14 residues. Germline loops: CDR1 SGHDN, CDR2 FVKESK. Trimming took off 1 base at V and 3 bases at J, with 6 bases between the two ends. CDR3 residues: CASSQVGDTGELFF. Written as DNA, the CDR3 is TGTGCCAGCAGCCAAGTAGGGGACACCGGGGAGCTGTTTTTT. Filled out from reference TRBV14 and TRBJ2-2, the complete variable domain reads EAGVTQFPSHSVIEKGQTVTLRCDPISGHDNLYWYRRVMGKEIKFLLHFVKESKQDESGMPNNRFLAERTGGTYSTLKVQPAELEDSGVYFCASSQVGDTGELFFGEGSRLTVL.

This clonotype was recorded a few times. The chain employs TRBV4-1 and TRBJ1-2; D call uncertain. The V and J ends lost 0 bases and 3 bases respectively, with 11 bases between them. Looked up from germline, CDR1 is MGHRA and CDR2 is YSYEKL. The CDR3 contains 15 residues. The chain's CDR3 is CASSQDYGLDYGYTF. The CDR3, as DNA: TGCGCCAGCAGCCAAGATTACGGGTTAGACTATGGCTACACCTTC.

The rearrangement links TRBV6-2 or TRBV6-3 to TRBJ2-2; D is possibly TRBD2 (5 bases). The ends were cut back, 5 bases at V and 5 bases at J, with 15 bases in the middle. Germline lookup yields CDR1 MNHEY and CDR2 SVGEGT. There are 15 residues in the CDR3. CDR3 in DNA: TGTGCCAGCAGTGACGGCCTAACTAGAACCGGGGAGCTGTTTTTT. Translated, it gives CASSDGLTRTGELFF.

This clonotype is termed medium-sized. The chain has TRBV10-2 and TRBJ2-2, with 14 bases lining up with TRBD2. The CDR3 is made up of 16 amino acids. CDR1 is WSHSY and CDR2 is SAAADI in the germline V gene. V was clipped by 10 bases and J by 1 base; unmatched bases: 5. The CDR3 DNA reads as TGCGCCACCAAGGGACTAGCGGGAGTGAACACCGGGGAGCTGTTTTTT. It yields the protein CATKGLAGVNTGELFF.

The chain is built from TRBV6-1 and TRBJ1-6; 8 bases are a match to TRBD1. The length of the CDR3 is 13 residues. The V and J ends lost 8 bases and 7 bases, in that order; junction bases with no gene match: 4. Germline V gives CDR1 MNHNS, CDR2 SASEGT. CDR3 loop: CASETGANSPLHF. Written as DNA, the CDR3 is TGTGCCAGCGAGACAGGGGCGAATTCACCCCTCCACTTT.

Details on this clonotype: A much larger clone differs from this one at a single base, so this may be a read error. The chain couples TRBV4-1 to TRBJ2-2, with 10 positions matching TRBD1. The CDR3 extends over 16 amino acids. Unmatched junction bases numbered 7, after V lost 2 bases and J lost 7 bases. Germline CDR1 is MGHRA and CDR2 is YSYEKL. The CDR3 is CASSQQDRGEIGELFF. The CDR3 coding sequence is TGCGCCAGCAGCCAACAGGACAGGGGGGAAATCGGGGAGCTGTTTTTT.

In this sample, this clonotype is large. The V gene is TRBV9, the J gene TRBJ2-7; D is unresolved. The CDR3 contains 13 residues. V lost 4 bases and J 0 bases, leaving 8 bases between the germline ends. Germline CDR1 SGDLS, CDR2 YYNGEE. CDR3 nucleotide sequence: TGTGCCAGCAGCCCTGGACCCTCCTACGAGCAGTACTTC. It specifies CASSPGPSYEQYF. Complete variable domain (other parts from reference TRBV9 and TRBJ2-7): DSGVTQTPKHLITATGQRVTLRCSPRSGDLSVYWYQQSLDQGLQFLIQYYNGEERAKGNILERFSAQQFPDLHSELNLSSLELGDSALYFCASSPGPSYEQYFGPGTRLTVT.

This clonotype is medium-sized (0.01 to 0.1%) in the sample. V and J are TRBV6-1 and TRBJ1-1; 10 nucleotides line up with TRBD1. CDR1 is MNHNS and CDR2 is SASEGT in the germline V gene. The V gene end was trimmed by 5 bases and the J gene end by 8 bases; junction bases not matched to a gene: 5. The CDR3 length is 13 residues. The CDR3 region is CASSRTGGGEAFF. DNA for the CDR3: TGTGCCAGCAGTCGGACAGGGGGGGGGGAAGCTTTCTTT.

This clonotype is large. The rearrangement links TRBV19 to TRBJ2-1; 8 nucleotides match TRBD2. The CDR3 is 13 amino acids. V was pared by 1 base and J by 12 bases, with 5 bases of the junction left unmatched. In germline, CDR1 is LNHDA, CDR2 SQIVND (reference sequence). The CDR3 protein is CASSIAGGLGQFF. DNA of the CDR3: TGTGCCAGTAGTATAGCGGGAGGGCTAGGGCAGTTCTTC.